This T cell receptor beta chain was recovered during a study of Ad26.COV2.S vaccination and SARS-CoV-2 variants. For the study at large: Intramuscular Ad26.COV2.S at 5x10^10 or 1x10^11 viral particles.

The CDR3 extends over 16 amino acids. Per germline, CDR1 KGHSH and CDR2 LQKENI. V lost 3 bases, J lost 1 base, and 7 bases stayed unmatched. Treatment described: about 20 received Ad26.COV2.S at low or high dose, single or two shots; 5 received placebo; per-sample allocation not given. Following the first vaccine or placebo injection, samples were taken on day 63. Ad26 vector vaccine expressed Wuhan-strain SARS-CoV-2 spike. This clone was seen a handful of times. Sequenced by immunoSEQ multiplex PCR; TCRdb stores in-frame clones only, minus some. The sample shows some 370,000 clones, about 83% of them seen only once.

The V and J genes are TRBV18 and TRBJ1-1, with TRBD1 matching over 8 bases. The sample in question was peripheral blood, obtained in a trial of Ad26.COV2.S vaccine versus placebo. This clonotype originated in a person between 18 and 60 years old who received the Ad26.COV2.S COVID-19 vaccine or a placebo. CDR3 residues: CASSPRGQGPNTEAFF. CDR3 nucleotides: TGTGCCAGCTCACCCCGTGGACAGGGCCCGAACACTGAAGCTTTCTTT.